Following are 15 T cell receptor beta chains from one sample sequenced in a study of OX40 agonist ivuxolimab in advanced cancers. The protocol was immunoSEQ multiplex PCR, while the TCRdb copy is restricted to in-frame clones and leaves out a portion. The sample contains fewer than 200,000 clones, 90% to 95% of which appear only once. The sample in question was CD4+ or CD8+ T cells sorted from blood, obtained in a trial of the OX40 agonist ivuxolimab. These receptor sequences come from an adult with an advanced solid tumor such as melanoma, head and neck, liver or kidney cancer.

The chain employs TRBV28 and TRBJ2-5, with 7 bases aligning to TRBD2. The junction had 11 bases not matched to a gene; V was cut back by 5 bases and J by 5 bases. Germline loops: CDR1 MDHEN, CDR2 SYDVKM. The CDR3 spans 15 residues. For the CDR3, the DNA is TGTGCCAGCAGTCTTCCGGGACTACCCAAGGAGACCCAGTACTTC. This codes for CASSLPGLPKETQYF.

This clone is a singleton in its sample. The rearrangement links TRBV11-2 to TRBJ2-3; 7 bases map to TRBD1. The CDR3 runs 15 residues. In germline, CDR1 is SGHAT, CDR2 FQNNGV. Trimming removed 1 base from V and 4 bases from J; junction bases left unmatched: 5. The CDR3 nucleotides are TGTGCCAGCAGCTTAGGAGGGGGCTGGCCAGATACGCAGTATTTT. This sequence encodes CASSLGGGWPDTQYF.

This chain connects TRBV9 to TRBJ1-1; perhaps TRBD1 as D (5 bases). Germline V lookup: CDR1 SGDLS, CDR2 YYNGEE. The CDR3 totals 13 residues. Trimming left V 4 bases short and J 1 base short, with 8 bases between. CDR3: CASSSRGNTEAFF. Here the CDR3 DNA reads TGTGCCAGCAGCTCGAGGGGGAACACTGAAGCTTTCTTT.

The genes are TRBV4-3 and TRBJ2-5; the match to TRBD2 covers 9 bases. V dropped 0 bases and J dropped 4; count of bases not matched to a gene: 15. The germline V gene encodes CDR1 LGHNA and CDR2 YSLEER. This CDR3 has 19 amino acids. This chain's CDR3 is CASSQDIPPRRGGPETQYF. The DNA for the CDR3 is TGCGCCAGCAGCCAAGATATACCGCCTCGGCGGGGGGGCCCAGAGACCCAGTACTTC.

The chain carries TRBV25-1 and TRBJ1-4; TRBD1 agrees at 7 bases. Germline CDR1 and CDR2: MGHDK and SYGVNS. The CDR3 contains 14 residues. The ends lost 4 bases at V and 7 bases at J; junction bases unmatched: 6. The CDR3 DNA reads as TGTGCCAGCAGTGGACAGGGTTATGGTGAAAAACTGTTTTTT. Protein sequence: CASSGQGYGEKLFF.

The genes are TRBV4-1 and TRBJ2-2, with 10 nucleotides matching TRBD1. Germline V gene sequence: CDR1 MGHRA, CDR2 YSYEKL. CDR3 length: 16 residues. The junction had 9 bases not matched to a gene; V was cut back by 4 bases and J by 7 bases. CDR3 loop: CASSPRGTGVFGELFF. Here the CDR3 DNA reads TGCGCCAGCAGCCCGAGGGGGACAGGGGTATTCGGGGAGCTGTTTTTT.

The chain recombines TRBV9 with TRBJ1-2, with D hard to call. Germline V gives CDR1 SGDLS, CDR2 YYNGEE. V was cut by 5 bases and J by 0 bases, with 11 bases left in between. This CDR3 has 14 amino acids. CDR3 sequence reads: CASSAYKANYGYTF. The CDR3 nucleotides are TGTGCCAGCAGTGCTTATAAAGCTAACTATGGCTACACCTTC.

The chain uses TRBV10-3 and TRBJ2-7; TRBD2 agrees at 11 bases. CDR3 length: 15 amino acids. Trimming at V came to 6 bases and at J to 1 base, leaving 5 bases not matched to a gene. Germline V gene data show CDR1 as ENHRY and CDR2 as SYGVKD. This chain's CDR3 is CAIRESSGGSYEQYF. CDR3 nucleotides: TGTGCCATCAGAGAATCTAGCGGGGGGTCCTACGAGCAGTACTTC.

A single count supports this clone. The J gene is TRBJ1-5, the V gene TRBV5-6, with TRBD1 as a possible D gene (5 bases). Trimming pared 0 bases from V and 0 bases from J, leaving 10 bases between. Germline V CDR1 and CDR2: SGHDT, YYEEEE. The CDR3 totals 16 residues. This chain's CDR3 is CASSLARGLSNQPQHF. The DNA for the CDR3 is TGTGCCAGCAGCTTGGCGCGGGGCCTTAGCAATCAGCCCCAGCATTTT.

The chain recombines TRBV28 with TRBJ1-5, with 7 positions matching TRBD1. The CDR3 is made up of 15 amino acids. Germline V gene lookup returns CDR1 MDHEN and CDR2 SYDVKM. The V gene end was trimmed by 1 base and the J gene end by 2 bases; junction bases not matched to a gene: 2. CDR3 bases: TGTGCCAGCAGTTTATCTCAGGGGGGCAATCAGCCCCAGCATTTT. This sequence encodes CASSLSQGGNQPQHF.

This clone showed up just a few times. The chain links TRBV6-6 to TRBJ1-1; D is undetermined. V was pared by 5 bases and J by 1 base, with 8 bases between. Germline lookup yields CDR1 MNHNY and CDR2 SVGAGI (reference sequence). This CDR3 has 13 residues. CDR3 loop: CASSKIWNTEAFF. The CDR3, as DNA: TGTGCCAGCAGTAAAATTTGGAACACTGAAGCTTTCTTT.

The CDR3 DNA is TGCGCCAGCAGCCAAGTGTTGAGGCCCGAGACGCAGTATTTT. Protein sequence: CASSQVLRPETQYF. The chain employs TRBV4-1 and TRBJ2-3; D is uncertain. Trimming left V 1 base short and J 9 bases short, with 14 bases between. Germline V CDR1 and CDR2: MGHRA, YSYEKL. The CDR3 is made up of 14 amino acids.

The chain links TRBV29-1 to TRBJ2-7; perhaps TRBD1 as D (5 bases). V shed 8 bases and J shed 10 bases, with 9 bases lying between them. CDR1 is SQVTM, CDR2 ANQGSEA, per germline. The CDR3 runs 8 residues. The CDR3 DNA is TGCAGCCAGGGTGGACAGTACTTC. The encoded protein is CSQGGQYF.

This chain uses TRBV5-5 with TRBJ1-2, with D hard to call. Germline values: CDR1 SGHKS, CDR2 YYEKEE (reference sequence). V shed 4 bases and J shed 8 bases, with 15 bases lying between them. The CDR3 consists of 13 residues. The CDR3 reads CASSQTPGMGYTF. DNA of the CDR3: TGTGCCAGCAGCCAAACCCCGGGTATGGGCTACACCTTC.

The J gene is TRBJ1-5, the V gene TRBV19; the D gene is possibly TRBD1 (5 bases). The CDR3 is 14 residues long. Trimming cost V 8 bases and J 4 bases, with 15 bases left between them. Germline V gives CDR1 LNHDA, CDR2 SQIVND (reference sequence). The CDR3, as DNA: TGTGCCAGTGGCTTTTCTGGGGGGAATCAGCCCCAGCATTTT. It yields the protein CASGFSGGNQPQHF.